Each of the 19 T cell receptor beta chains below was sequenced from the same sample in a study of T-cell memory formation after mild COVID-19. Each CDR3 protein gets one entry after TCRdb re-called the 5' RACE reads with MiXCR. This sample has about 60,000 distinct CDR3 sequences, with 12% found just once. The sample consisted of PBMCs or a T cell subset sorted from them (not recorded which). The receptors derive from a man aged 18 to 30 who had mild COVID-19 (a few samples of this study predate the infection). Cell type and time point are not known.

The table lists this clonotype with many counts. The chain has TRBV12-3 or TRBV12-4 and TRBJ2-5; 7 positions match TRBD1. The V gene end was trimmed by 6 bases and the J gene end by 3 bases; junction bases not matched to a gene: 7. This CDR3 contains 14 residues. In DNA, the CDR3 is TGTGCCAGCAGCCCAGGGGGTCTAAAAGAGACCCAGTACTTC. It codes for CASSPGGLKETQYF.

This clonotype has more than one count but fewer than ten. This chain joins TRBV28 and TRBJ2-1; TRBD2 matches at 9 bases. CDR1 is MDHEN, CDR2 SYDVKM, per germline. CDR3 length: 19 residues. Trimming at V came to 8 bases and at J to 0 bases, leaving 17 bases not matched to a gene. CDR3: CASPPSWRGGGASYNEQFF. Here the CDR3 DNA reads TGTGCCAGCCCGCCTTCTTGGCGGGGGGGCGGGGCCTCCTACAATGAGCAGTTCTTC.

As DNA, the CDR3 is TGCAGCGTCACAGGGGCCAATGCCTACGAGCAGTACTTC. Residues: CSVTGANAYEQYF. The chain employs TRBV29-1 and TRBJ2-7; 7 nucleotides match TRBD1. This CDR3 has 13 residues. Trimming cost V 6 bases and J 2 bases; bases outside gene matches: 7. The germline gives CDR1 SQVTM, CDR2 ANQGSEA.

This clonotype has a handful of counts. The rearrangement links TRBV12-3 or TRBV12-4 to TRBJ1-1; no firm D call. Trimming shortened V by 2 bases and J by 2 bases, and 6 bases separated the two germline ends. The CDR3 spans 13 residues. This CDR3 is CASSLSQNTEAFF. DNA of the CDR3: TGTGCCAGCAGTTTAAGTCAAAACACTGAAGCTTTCTTT.

This chain uses TRBV5-1 with TRBJ2-6, with D possibly matching TRBD1 (6 bases). The CDR3 loop spans 16 amino acids. Germline-derived CDR1 and CDR2 are SGHRS and YFSETQ. Trimming left V 6 bases short and J 2 bases short, with 15 bases between. The CDR3 loop is CASTQTGGAGANVLTF. The CDR3 coding sequence is TGCGCCAGCACCCAGACAGGAGGTGCTGGGGCCAACGTCCTGACTTTC.

The chain uses TRBV7-2 and TRBJ2-5, with 12 bases matching TRBD2. The length of the CDR3 is 16 residues. Unmatched junction bases numbered 4, after V lost 1 base and J lost 4 bases. Germline loops: CDR1 SGHTA, CDR2 FQGNSA. The CDR3 nucleotides are TGTGCCAGCAGCTTAGTGGCTAGCGGGGGGGGAGAGACCCAGTACTTC. Translating it yields CASSLVASGGGETQYF.

This clonotype occurred a few times. The chain uses TRBV12-3 or TRBV12-4 and TRBJ1-1; no clear D gene. Between the trimmed V and J ends, which lost 4 bases and 0 bases, there was a span of 12 bases. There are 15 residues in the CDR3. CDR3 in amino acids: CASSWAGDLNTEAFF. CDR3 in DNA: TGTGCCAGCAGTTGGGCAGGAGATCTGAACACTGAAGCTTTCTTT.

This clonotype was seen only a few times. The chain has TRBV20-1 and TRBJ2-5; D gene ambiguous. The germline gives CDR1 DFQATT, CDR2 SNEGSKA (reference sequence). The V end lost 2 bases, the J end lost 5 bases, and 15 bases lay between the germline ends. The CDR3 sequence is 14 residues long. The CDR3 DNA is TGCAGTGCTAGACTTCCGGGCCCCAGGGAGACCCAGTACTTC. This translates into CSARLPGPRETQYF.

This clonotype has just a few counts. The genes are TRBV3-1 and TRBJ1-2, with D possibly being TRBD1 (5 bases). The V end lost 6 bases, the J end lost 2 bases, and 25 bases lay between the germline ends. CDR1 is LGHDT, CDR2 YNNKEL, per germline (reference sequence). The CDR3 runs 18 residues. As DNA, the CDR3 is TGTGCCAGCAGTCCTTGGGGCCCGGCAGCCATTAAAAACTATGGCTACACCTTC. Its translation: CASSPWGPAAIKNYGYTF.

J is TRBJ2-7 and V is TRBV7-9, with 8 nucleotides matching TRBD1. The CDR3 contains 15 residues. The V and J ends lost 1 base and 3 bases, in that order; junction bases with no gene match: 5. Germline V lookup: CDR1 SEHNR, CDR2 FQNEAQ (reference sequence). CDR3: CASSLGGQGDYEQYF. The CDR3 DNA follows: TGTGCCAGCAGCTTAGGAGGACAGGGAGACTACGAGCAGTACTTC.

This clonotype has just a few counts. The chain employs TRBV7-2 and TRBJ1-2, with 9 nucleotides matching TRBD1. J was trimmed by 7 bases and V by 5 bases; bases with no gene match: 11. CDR3 length: 15 amino acids. Germline lookup yields CDR1 SGHTA and CDR2 FQGNSA. The CDR3 sequence: CASSITGTGSSGYTF. The CDR3 DNA sequence: TGTGCCAGCAGCATAACCGGGACAGGGTCAAGTGGCTACACCTTC.

The rearrangement uses TRBV7-9 and TRBJ2-2, with D perhaps matching TRBD2 (6 bases). Trimming took 6 bases from V and 3 from J, leaving 11 bases between them. The CDR3 runs 14 residues. Germline V gives CDR1 SEHNR, CDR2 FQNEAQ (reference sequence). The CDR3 region is CASSWDFDTGELFF. In DNA, the CDR3 is TGTGCCAGCAGTTGGGACTTTGACACCGGGGAGCTGTTTTTT. The whole variable domain, remainder taken from reference TRBV7-9 and TRBJ2-2, is DTGVSQNPRHKITKRGQNVTFRCDPISEHNRLYWYRQTLGQGPEFLTYFQNEAQLEKSRLLSDRFSAERPKGSFSTLEIQRTEQGDSAMYLCASSWDFDTGELFFGEGSRLTVL.

The sample holds a few counts of this clonotype. In this CDR3 the conserved last residue, phenylalanine or tryptophan, is missing, so a read error is likely. The limits of the CDR3 on the DNA are not certain, so only TCRdb's listed CDR3 is given. The chain uses TRBV27 and TRBJ2-7; the table calls TRBD1, which could not be checked here. Ends included, the CDR3 has 12 residues. Germline loops: CDR1 MNHEY, CDR2 SMNVEV (reference sequence). CDR3 residues: CASSTGGTGLSL.

The chain employs TRBV7-2 and TRBJ2-3, with 11 bases matching TRBD1. Per the germline V gene, CDR1 is SGHTA and CDR2 is FQGNSA. V dropped 5 bases and J dropped 3; count of bases not matched to a gene: 4. The CDR3 extends over 15 amino acids. CDR3 nucleotides: TGTGCCAGCAGCCGGCGGGACAGGGGGACAGATACGCAGTATTTT. This gives the protein CASSRRDRGTDTQYF. The full variable domain, completed using reference TRBV7-2 and TRBJ2-3, is GAGVSQSPSNKVTEKGKDVELRCDPISGHTALYWYRQSLGQGLEFLIYFQGNSAPDKSGLPSDRFSAERTGGSVSTLTIQRTQQEDSAVYLCASSRRDRGTDTQYFGPGTRLTVL.

This clonotype was seen more than once but under ten times. The chain has TRBV5-1 and TRBJ2-7, with D perhaps matching TRBD1 (5 bases). From germline, CDR1 is SGHRS and CDR2 YFSETQ. V lost 5 bases, J lost 0 bases, and 9 bases lay in between. The CDR3 runs to 13 residues. The CDR3 nucleotides are TGCGCCAGCAGAGGGGCCAGCTCCTACGAGCAGTACTTC. Amino acids: CASRGASSYEQYF.

The table lists this clonotype with many counts. The chain uses TRBV14 and TRBJ2-2, with 9 bases that match TRBD2. This CDR3 has 18 residues. Germline V CDR1 and CDR2: SGHDN, FVKESK. Trimming took 2 bases from V and 5 from J; bases not matched to a gene: 12. The CDR3 here is CASSQTRGGLSRTGELFF. Written as DNA, the CDR3 is TGTGCCAGCAGCCAAACGCGGGGGGGCCTGAGTAGGACCGGGGAGCTGTTTTTT.

This clonotype was observed a handful of times. The CDR3 here is CASSDPGQSSYEQYF. Written as DNA, the CDR3 is TGCGCCAGCAGTGACCCGGGACAGAGCTCCTACGAGCAGTACTTC. The V gene is TRBV5-1, the J gene TRBJ2-7; TRBD1 agrees at 7 bases. The trim removed 5 bases at V and 0 bases at J, leaving 8 bases unmatched. The CDR3 extends over 15 amino acids. In germline, CDR1 is SGHRS, CDR2 YFSETQ.

By its share, this clonotype is medium-sized. The chain couples TRBV4-3 to TRBJ2-7; D perhaps matches TRBD2 (5 bases). Trimming took 1 base from V and 2 from J, leaving 24 bases between them. The CDR3 extends over 19 amino acids. Per germline, CDR1 LGHNA and CDR2 YSLEER. The CDR3 coding sequence is TGCGCCAGCAGCCAAGGGAGATCTAGCCGCCCCCCTTCAGCCTACGAGCAGTACTTC. Translating it yields CASSQGRSSRPPSAYEQYF.

This clonotype was counted many times. The chain couples TRBV7-3 to TRBJ2-1; 11 bases align to TRBD2. With 4 bases clipped from V and 4 bases from J, the junction kept 3 bases outside the gene matches. The CDR3 runs to 15 residues. From germline, CDR1 is SGHTA and CDR2 FQGTGA. The chain's CDR3 is CASSSLAGGYNEQFF. As DNA, the CDR3 is TGTGCCAGCAGCTCCTTAGCGGGGGGGTACAATGAGCAGTTCTTC.